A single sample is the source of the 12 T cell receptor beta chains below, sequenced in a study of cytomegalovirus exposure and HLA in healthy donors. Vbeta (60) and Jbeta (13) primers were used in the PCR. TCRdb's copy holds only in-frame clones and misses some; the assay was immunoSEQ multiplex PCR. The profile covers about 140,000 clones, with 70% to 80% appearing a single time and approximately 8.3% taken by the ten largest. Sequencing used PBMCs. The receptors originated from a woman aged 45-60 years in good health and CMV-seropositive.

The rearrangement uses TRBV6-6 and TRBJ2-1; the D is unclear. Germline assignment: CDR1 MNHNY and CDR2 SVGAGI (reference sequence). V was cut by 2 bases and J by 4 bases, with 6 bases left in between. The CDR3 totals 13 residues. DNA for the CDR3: TGTGCCAGCAGTTACACAGCTTACAATGAGCAGTTCTTC. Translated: CASSYTAYNEQFF.

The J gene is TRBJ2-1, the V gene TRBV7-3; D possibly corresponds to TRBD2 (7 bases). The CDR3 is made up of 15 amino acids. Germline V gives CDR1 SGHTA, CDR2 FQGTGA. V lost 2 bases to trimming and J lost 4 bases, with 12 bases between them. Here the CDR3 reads CASSLGGGLYNEQFF. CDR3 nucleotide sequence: TGTGCCAGCAGCTTAGGGGGGGGCTTATACAATGAGCAGTTCTTC.

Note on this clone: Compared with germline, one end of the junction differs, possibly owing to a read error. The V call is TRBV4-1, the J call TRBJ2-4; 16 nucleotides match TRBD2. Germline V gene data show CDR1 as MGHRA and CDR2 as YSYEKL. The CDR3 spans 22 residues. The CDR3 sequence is CASSQDEERGLAGGLAKNIQYF. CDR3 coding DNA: TGCGCCAGCAGCCAAGATGAGGAGCGGGGACTAGCGGGGGGGCTGGCCAAAAACATTCAGTACTTT.

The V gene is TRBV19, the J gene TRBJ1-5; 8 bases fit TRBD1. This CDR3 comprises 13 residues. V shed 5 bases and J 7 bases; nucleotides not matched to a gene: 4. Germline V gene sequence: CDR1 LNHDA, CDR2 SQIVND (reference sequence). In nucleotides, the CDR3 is TGTGCCAGTAGTCAGGGGGCAGGACAGCCCCAGCATTTT. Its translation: CASSQGAGQPQHF.

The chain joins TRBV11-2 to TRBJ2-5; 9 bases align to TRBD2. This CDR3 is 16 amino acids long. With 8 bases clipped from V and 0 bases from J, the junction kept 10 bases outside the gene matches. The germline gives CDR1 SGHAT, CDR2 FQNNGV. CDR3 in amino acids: CASLGLAGAYQETQYF. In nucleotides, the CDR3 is TGTGCCAGCTTGGGCTTAGCGGGGGCCTACCAAGAGACCCAGTACTTC.

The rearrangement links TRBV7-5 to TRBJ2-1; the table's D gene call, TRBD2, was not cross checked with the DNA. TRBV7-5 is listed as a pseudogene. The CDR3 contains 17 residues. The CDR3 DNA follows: TGTGCCAGAAGCTTAGGTTGTTGGAGGAAGGTCTACAATGAGCAGTTCTTC. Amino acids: CARSLGCWRKVYNEQFF.

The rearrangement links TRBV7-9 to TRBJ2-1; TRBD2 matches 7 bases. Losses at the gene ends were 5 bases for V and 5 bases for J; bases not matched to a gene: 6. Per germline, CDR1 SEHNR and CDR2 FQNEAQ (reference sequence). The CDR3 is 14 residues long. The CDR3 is CASSGGGGDNEQFF. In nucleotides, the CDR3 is TGTGCCAGCAGCGGCGGCGGGGGTGACAATGAGCAGTTCTTC.

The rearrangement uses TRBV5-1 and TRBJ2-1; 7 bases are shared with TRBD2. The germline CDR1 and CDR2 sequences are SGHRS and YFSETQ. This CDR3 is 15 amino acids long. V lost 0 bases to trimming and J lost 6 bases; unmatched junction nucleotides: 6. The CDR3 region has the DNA TGCGCCAGCAGCTTGGTGGGGGGGATAAGCAATGAGCAGTTCTTC. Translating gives CASSLVGGISNEQFF.

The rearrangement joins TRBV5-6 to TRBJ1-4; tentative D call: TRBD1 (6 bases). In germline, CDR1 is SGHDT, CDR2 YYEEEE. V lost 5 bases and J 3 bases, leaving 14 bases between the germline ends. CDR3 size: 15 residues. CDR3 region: CASSWDNGANEKLFF. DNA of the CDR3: TGTGCCAGCAGTTGGGACAACGGGGCTAATGAAAAACTGTTTTTT.

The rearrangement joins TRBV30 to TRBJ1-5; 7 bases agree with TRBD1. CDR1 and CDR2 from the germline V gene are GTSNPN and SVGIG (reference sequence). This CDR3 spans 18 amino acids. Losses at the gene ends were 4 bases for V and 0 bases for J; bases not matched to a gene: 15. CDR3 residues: CAWTIGAGGLYSNQPQHF. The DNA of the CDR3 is TGTGCCTGGACCATCGGGGCAGGGGGTTTATATAGCAATCAGCCCCAGCATTTT.

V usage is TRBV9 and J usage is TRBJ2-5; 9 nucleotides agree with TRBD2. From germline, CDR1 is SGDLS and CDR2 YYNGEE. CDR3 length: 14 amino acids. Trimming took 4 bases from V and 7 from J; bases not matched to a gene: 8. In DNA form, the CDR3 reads TGTGCCAGCAGCCCAGGGACTAGCTACGGGACCCAGTACTTC. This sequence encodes CASSPGTSYGTQYF. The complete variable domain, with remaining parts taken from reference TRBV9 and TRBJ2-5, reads DSGVTQTPKHLITATGQRVTLRCSPRSGDLSVYWYQQSLDQGLQFLIQYYNGEERAKGNILERFSAQQFPDLHSELNLSSLELGDSALYFCASSPGTSYGTQYFGPGTRLLVL.

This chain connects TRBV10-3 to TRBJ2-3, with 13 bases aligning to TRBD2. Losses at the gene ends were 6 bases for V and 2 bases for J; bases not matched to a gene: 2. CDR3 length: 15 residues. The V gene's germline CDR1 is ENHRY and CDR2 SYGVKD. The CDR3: CAIRGTSGDTDTQYF. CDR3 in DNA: TGTGCCATCAGGGGGACTAGCGGGGACACAGATACGCAGTATTTT.